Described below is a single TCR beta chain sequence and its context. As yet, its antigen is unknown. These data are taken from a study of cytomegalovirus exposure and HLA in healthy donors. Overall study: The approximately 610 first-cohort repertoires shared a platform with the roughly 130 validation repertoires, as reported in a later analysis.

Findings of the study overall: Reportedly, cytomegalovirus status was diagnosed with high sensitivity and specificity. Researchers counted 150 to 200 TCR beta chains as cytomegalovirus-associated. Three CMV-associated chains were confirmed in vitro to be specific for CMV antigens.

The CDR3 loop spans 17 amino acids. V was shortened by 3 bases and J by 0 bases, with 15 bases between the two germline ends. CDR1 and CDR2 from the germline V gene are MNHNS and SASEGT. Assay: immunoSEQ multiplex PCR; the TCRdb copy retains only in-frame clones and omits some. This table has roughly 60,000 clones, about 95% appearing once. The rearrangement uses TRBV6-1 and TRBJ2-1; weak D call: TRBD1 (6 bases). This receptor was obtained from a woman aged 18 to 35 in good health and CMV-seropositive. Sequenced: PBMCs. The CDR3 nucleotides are TGTGCCAGCAGTGATTCAGGGGATGGGAGCTCCTACAATGAGCAGTTCTTC. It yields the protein CASSDSGDGSSYNEQFF.